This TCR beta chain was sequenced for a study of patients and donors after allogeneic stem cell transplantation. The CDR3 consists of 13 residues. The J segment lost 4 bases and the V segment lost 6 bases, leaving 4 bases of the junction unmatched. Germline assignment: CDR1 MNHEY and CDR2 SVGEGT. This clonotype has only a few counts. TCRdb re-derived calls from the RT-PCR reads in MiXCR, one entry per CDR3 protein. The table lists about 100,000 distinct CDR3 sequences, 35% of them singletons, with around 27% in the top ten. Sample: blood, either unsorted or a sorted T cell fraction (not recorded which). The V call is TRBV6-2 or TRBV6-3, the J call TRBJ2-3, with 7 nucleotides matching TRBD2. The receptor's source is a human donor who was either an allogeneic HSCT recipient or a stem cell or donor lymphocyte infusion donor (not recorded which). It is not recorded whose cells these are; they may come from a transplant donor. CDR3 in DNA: TGTGCCAGCAGGCTAGCGGAATCAGATACGCAGTATTTT. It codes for CASRLAESDTQYF.